A selection of T cell receptor beta chains follows, all from one sample in a study of Tregs in tolerant kidney transplant recipients. Method: immunoSEQ multiplex PCR; TCRdb's copy keeps in-frame clones and lacks some. The table records approximately 15,000 clones, 53% of them present only once. Antigens of these TCRs are unknown. The sample was CD4+ T cells from blood cultured with allogeneic cells, taken before the transplant. The receptors originated from a human patient who received a combined kidney and bone marrow transplant. Each CDR3 is given with its conserved first and last residue. The D gene is left open where the match is weak. Clone size, where shown, is once, few, many, or a class for clones that have expanded.

cdr3_aa cdr3_nt j_call clone_size cdr3_length v_call d_call
CASSPGLDSYEQYF TGTGCCAGCTCACCGGGGCTGGACTCCTACGAGCAGTACTTC TRBJ2-7 - 14 TRBV18 -
CSEAGTDTQYF TGCAGTGAAGCGGGCACAGATACGCAGTATTTT TRBJ2-3 few 11 TRBV20-1 -
CASSVESGIVTQYF TGTGCCAGCAGCGTAGAGTCGGGGATTGTTACGCAGTATTTT TRBJ2-3 - 14 TRBV9 -
CARPVTGELFF TGTGCCAGGCCAGTCACCGGGGAGCTGTTTTTT TRBJ2-2 - 11 TRBV6-4 -
CASSELLAGVTKNIQYF TGTGCCAGCAGCGAGCTACTAGCGGGAGTCACCAAAAACATTCAGTACTTC TRBJ2-4 - 17 TRBV21-1 -
CASSQDISRTTYYEQYF TGTGCCAGCAGCCAAGATATTAGCCGGACTACGTACTACGAGCAGTACTTC TRBJ2-7 few 17 TRBV14 -
CASSYLGVGYSPLHF TGTGCCAGCAGTTACCTCGGGGTTGGGTATTCACCCCTCCACTTT TRBJ1-6 - 15 TRBV6-5 -
CASSLEDSRKKLFF TGCGCCAGCAGCTTGGAAGACAGCAGGAAAAAACTGTTTTTT TRBJ1-4 few 14 TRBV5-1 -
CASSEGTGDDTQYF TGTGCCAGCAGTGAAGGGACAGGGGACGATACGCAGTATTTT TRBJ2-3 - 14 TRBV6-1 TRBD1
CASSSGRVRPQHF TGTGCCAGCAGTTCGGGGAGGGTGAGACCCCAGCATTTT TRBJ1-5 few 13 TRBV6-6 -
CASSRRAGDSYNEQFF TGTGCCAGCAGCAGAAGAGCGGGGGACTCCTACAATGAGCAGTTCTTC TRBJ2-1 - 16 TRBV7-6 TRBD2
CASSLWGGEQFF TGTGCCAGCAGCTTATGGGGGGGAGAGCAGTTCTTC TRBJ2-1 - 12 TRBV7-2 TRBD2
CASSLRAGVTEAFF TGTGCCAGCAGCTTAAGGGCAGGGGTCACTGAAGCTTTCTTT TRBJ1-1 few 14 TRBV7-3 -
CASSPEGKGYTF TGTGCCAGCTCACCCGAGGGTAAGGGCTACACCTTC TRBJ1-2 - 12 TRBV18 -
CASSLRGIHNEQFF TGTGCCAGCAGCTTAAGGGGGATCCACAATGAGCAGTTCTTC TRBJ2-1 - 14 TRBV7-2 -
CASSARQSLRYEQYF TGTGCCAGCAGTGCCAGACAGTCACTTCGCTACGAGCAGTACTTC TRBJ2-7 - 15 TRBV27 -
CSVESPRGNPYEQYF TGCAGCGTTGAATCTCCCCGGGGGAACCCCTACGAGCAGTACTTC TRBJ2-7 - 15 TRBV29-1 -
CASSFHGTAGQPQHF TGTGCCAGCAGCTTCCACGGGACAGCAGGTCAGCCCCAGCATTTT TRBJ1-5 few 15 TRBV7-3 TRBD1
CASRGQGADTQYF TGCGCCAGCAGAGGACAGGGGGCAGATACGCAGTATTTT TRBJ2-3 once 13 TRBV5-1 TRBD1
CASSYSMTGEYYGYTF TGTGCCAGCAGTTACTCGATGACAGGGGAATACTATGGCTACACCTTC TRBJ1-2 medium-sized 16 TRBV6-5 TRBD1
CAISEGTSGRPGELFF TGTGCCATCAGTGAAGGGACTAGCGGGAGACCCGGGGAGCTGTTTTTT TRBJ2-2 - 16 TRBV10-3 TRBD2
CASSLKQGSDTQYF TGTGCCAGCAGCTTGAAACAGGGGTCAGATACGCAGTATTTT TRBJ2-3 - 14 TRBV5-4 TRBD1
CASSQDWSRGKLFF TGCGCCAGCAGCCAAGATTGGAGTAGGGGAAAACTGTTTTTT TRBJ1-4 - 14 TRBV4-3 -
CASSLASGRATYEQYF TGTGCCAGCAGCTTAGCCAGCGGGAGGGCCACCTACGAGCAGTACTTC TRBJ2-7 medium-sized 16 TRBV7-2 TRBD2
CASSLTQKRNTIYF TGTGCCAGCAGCTTAACACAGAAGAGAAACACCATATATTTT TRBJ1-3 - 14 TRBV7-9 -
CASGLVPGQYNSPLHF TGTGCTAGTGGTTTGGTACCCGGACAGTATAATTCACCCCTCCACTTT TRBJ1-6 - 16 TRBV12-5 -
CASSLRGYRGGEKLFF TGCGCCAGCAGCTTGCGGGGGTACAGGGGTGGTGAAAAACTGTTTTTT TRBJ1-4 - 16 TRBV5-1 TRBD1
CAISSQPGLAETQYF TGTGCCATCAGCTCACAGCCGGGACTAGCAGAGACCCAGTACTTC TRBJ2-5 - 15 TRBV10-3 TRBD2
CASSPGTGEVAEQYF TGCGCCAGCAGCCCCGGGACAGGGGAAGTTGCCGAGCAGTACTTC TRBJ2-7 - 15 TRBV7-9 TRBD1
CASSLVGNTDTQYF TGCGCCAGCAGCTTGGTGGGCAACACAGATACGCAGTATTTT TRBJ2-3 - 14 TRBV5-1 -
CASNRQVSYEQYF TGTGCCAGCAATCGACAGGTCTCCTACGAGCAGTACTTC TRBJ2-7 - 13 TRBV6-1 -
CASSPFFALAGLYNEQFF TGTGCCAGCAGCCCATTCTTTGCACTAGCGGGGCTCTACAATGAGCAGTTCTTC TRBJ2-1 - 18 TRBV5-4 TRBD2
CASSQGLAGREQYF TGTGCCAGTAGTCAGGGACTAGCGGGGCGCGAGCAGTACTTC TRBJ2-7 few 14 TRBV19 TRBD2
CASSLAGQSNSPLHF TGCGCCAGCAGCTTGGCAGGGCAAAGCAATTCACCCCTCCACTTT TRBJ1-6 - 15 TRBV5-1 -
CASSTRTSGNEQFF TGTGCCAGCAGCACCCGGACTAGCGGGAATGAGCAGTTCTTC TRBJ2-1 few 14 TRBV5-4 TRBD2
CASSDGFGKARSSYEQYF TGTGCCAGCAGTGATGGGTTCGGTAAAGCTCGGAGCTCCTACGAGCAGTACTTC TRBJ2-7 - 18 TRBV6-1 -
CASSQGKAYEQYF TGTGCCAGCAGCCAGGGTAAGGCCTACGAGCAGTACTTC TRBJ2-7 - 13 TRBV2 -
CASSLRVGGYTYNEQFF TGTGCCAGCAGCTTGCGAGTTGGCGGCTATACCTACAATGAGCAGTTCTTC TRBJ2-1 - 17 TRBV5-4 -
CAWSLTITEAFF TGTGCCTGGAGTCTGACTATTACTGAAGCTTTCTTT TRBJ1-1 - 12 TRBV30 -
CASSASLGNQPQHF TGTGCCAGCAGTGCCTCCCTAGGCAATCAGCCCCAGCATTTT TRBJ1-5 - 14 TRBV25-1 -
CASSYSGTSQETQYF TGTGCCAGCAGTTATTCCGGGACTAGCCAAGAGACCCAGTACTTC TRBJ2-5 few 15 TRBV6-5 TRBD2
CASSYPSGNNEQFF TGTGCCAGCAGTTACCCCTCAGGGAACAATGAGCAGTTCTTC TRBJ2-1 - 14 TRBV6-5 -
CASTLDRGYAREAFF TGTGCCAGCACCCTAGACAGGGGTTACGCGCGTGAAGCTTTCTTT TRBJ1-1 few 15 TRBV7-1 TRBD1
CAISVGPPSSYNSPLHF TGTGCCATCAGTGTGGGCCCCCCGAGCTCCTATAATTCACCCCTCCACTTT TRBJ1-6 few 17 TRBV6-1 -
CASSQVAGANVLTF TGTGCCAGCAGCCAAGTGGCCGGGGCCAACGTCCTGACTTTC TRBJ2-6 - 14 TRBV14 -
CASSFLLAGGPYNEQFF TGTGCCAGCAGCTTTTTACTAGCGGGAGGGCCTTACAATGAGCAGTTCTTC TRBJ2-1 - 17 TRBV7-9 TRBD2
CASSSDRVVGYTF TGTGCCAGCAGCTCGGACAGGGTCGTAGGCTACACCTTC TRBJ1-2 few 13 TRBV7-9 TRBD1
CAWMRSKTSGRKVEQFF TGTGCCTGGATGCGGTCCAAGACTAGCGGGAGGAAAGTTGAGCAGTTCTTC TRBJ2-1 - 17 TRBV30 TRBD2
CASSPPGAYNEQFF TGTGCCAGCAGTCCACCCGGGGCCTACAATGAGCAGTTCTTC TRBJ2-1 few 14 TRBV6-6 -